This T cell receptor (beta chain) was retrieved from a study of CD8+CD57+ T cells in acquired aplastic anemia. Study as a whole: Average DNA yield from sorted CD4+ and CD8+ cells was around 3.2 ug.

CDR3 size: 14 residues. V lost 2 bases to trimming and J lost 2 bases, with 10 bases between them. This clonotype was recorded many times. What it recognizes is unknown. Genomic DNA served as template for TCR beta VDJ and CDR3 profiling. Each CDR3 protein is one row after TCRdb ran MiXCR on the reads. The repertoire has roughly 300,000 distinct CDR3 sequences, around three fifths of them found once; the top ten carry 8%. General observations from the study: It was found that twenty-nine CD8+ CDR3 sequences were shared between patients and controls.

The sequenced sample consisted of sorted CD4+, CD8+, or CD8+CD57+ T cells (not recorded which) from PBMCs. The source of this sequence is a human donor with severe aplastic anemia or a healthy control (not recorded which). The chain carries TRBV12-3 or TRBV12-4 and TRBJ2-7, with D possibly TRBD2 on 6 matching bases. In DNA, the CDR3 is TGTGCCAGCAGTTTATTGGGGGGTCCCTACGAGCAGTACTTC. Amino acid sequence: CASSLLGGPYEQYF.